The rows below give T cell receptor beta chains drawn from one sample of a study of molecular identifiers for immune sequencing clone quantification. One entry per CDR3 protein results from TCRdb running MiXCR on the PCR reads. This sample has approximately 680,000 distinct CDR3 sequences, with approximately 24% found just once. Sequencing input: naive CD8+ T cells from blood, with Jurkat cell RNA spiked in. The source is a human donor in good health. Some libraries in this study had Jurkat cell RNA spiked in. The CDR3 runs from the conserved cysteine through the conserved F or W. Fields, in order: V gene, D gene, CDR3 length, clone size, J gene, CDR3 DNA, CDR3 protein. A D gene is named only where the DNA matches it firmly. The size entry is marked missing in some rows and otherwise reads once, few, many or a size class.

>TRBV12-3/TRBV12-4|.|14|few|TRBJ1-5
TGTGCCAGCAGTAGCAGACAGTGGGTTCAGCCCCAGCATTTT
CASSSRQWVQPQHF
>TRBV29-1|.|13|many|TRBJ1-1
TGCAGCGTTGAAACTACAGAAAACACTGAAGCTTTCTTT
CSVETTENTEAFF
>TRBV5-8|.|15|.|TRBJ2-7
TGTGCCAGCAGCTTGGCCCCTTCGGGGCAGGGCAAGCCTGACTTC
CASSLAPSGQGKPDF
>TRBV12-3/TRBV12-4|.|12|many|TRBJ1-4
TGTGCCAGCAGTTTAGAATATGAAAAACTGTTTTTT
CASSLEYEKLFF
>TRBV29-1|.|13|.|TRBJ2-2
TGCAGCGTAGGGACGGCGACCACCGGGGAGCTGTTTTTT
CSVGTATTGELFF
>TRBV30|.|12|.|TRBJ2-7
TGTGCCTGGAGTGTAGTGGACTACGAGCAGTACTTC
CAWSVVDYEQYF
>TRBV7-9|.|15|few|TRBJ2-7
TGTGCCAGCAGCGTGAAGTCCGGAGGTAGCTACGAGCAGTACTTC
CASSVKSGGSYEQYF
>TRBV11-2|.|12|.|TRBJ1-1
TGTGCCAGCAGCTCGCAAAGCCCTGAAGCTTTCTTT
CASSSQSPEAFF
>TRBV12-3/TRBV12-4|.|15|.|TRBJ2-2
TGTACCAGCAGAGGACTACCCAAGAACACCGGGGAGCTGTTTTTT
CTSRGLPKNTGELFF
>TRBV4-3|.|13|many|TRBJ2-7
TGCGCCAGCAGCCAAGATGTGTGGGTCGAGCAGTACTTC
CASSQDVWVEQYF
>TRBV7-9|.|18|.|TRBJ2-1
TGTGCCAGCAGCTTAGAAAGGGGCCGTTCTGGCTCCTACAATGAGCAGTTCTTC
CASSLERGRSGSYNEQFF
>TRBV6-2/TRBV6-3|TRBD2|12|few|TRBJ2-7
TGTGCCAGCGGGCTAGCGGGAAACGAGCAGTACTTC
CASGLAGNEQYF
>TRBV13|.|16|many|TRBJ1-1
TGTGCCAGCAGCTCGACTCGGGGCGAACTGGGCACTGAAGCTTTCTTT
CASSSTRGELGTEAFF
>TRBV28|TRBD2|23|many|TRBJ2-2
TGTGCCAGCCGCTCCGACCTAACCTCAACACCGGGACTAGCGGGAGGAGGAACCGGGGAGCTGTTTTTT
CASRSDLTSTPGLAGGGTGELFF
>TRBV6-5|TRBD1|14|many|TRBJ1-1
TGTGCCAGCACTAGACAGGGGCTTTACACTGAAGCTTTCTTT
CASTRQGLYTEAFF
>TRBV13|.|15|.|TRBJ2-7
TGTGCCAGCAGCTTAGGGTCCGCTTTCTCCTACGAGCAGTACTTC
CASSLGSAFSYEQYF